The next 19 T cell receptor beta chains were all read from a single sample in a study of blood T cell repertoires in COVID-19. Sequenced by immunoSEQ multiplex PCR; TCRdb stores in-frame clones only, minus some. Of about 42,000 clones listed, 90% are singletons. What was sequenced was peripheral blood. These receptors were taken from a human donor in a cohort sampled during active COVID-19.

The chain couples TRBV5-1 to TRBJ2-7, with 10 bases that match TRBD2. The CDR3 has 16 amino acids. CDR1 and CDR2 from the germline V gene are SGHRS and YFSETQ. After removal of 4 bases from V and 2 bases from J, the junction contained 9 bases not matched to a gene. This CDR3 reads CASSQSIAGGPYEQYF. The CDR3 coding sequence is TGCGCCAGCAGCCAGTCCATAGCGGGGGGCCCCTACGAGCAGTACTTC.

The V call is TRBV27, the J call TRBJ2-7; 10 bases fit TRBD1. Trimming at V came to 2 bases and at J to 2 bases, leaving 3 bases not matched to a gene. This CDR3 is 15 amino acids long. The germline CDR1 and CDR2 sequences are MNHEY and SMNVEV (reference sequence). The CDR3 coding sequence is TGTGCCAGCAGTTTAGGACAGGGGGAGACCTACGAGCAGTACTTC. This codes for CASSLGQGETYEQYF.

J is TRBJ2-3 and V is TRBV6-2 or TRBV6-3; 7 bases line up with TRBD1. Germline lookup yields CDR1 MNHEY and CDR2 SVGEGT. The CDR3 covers 18 residues. The V segment lost 3 bases and the J segment 5 bases; nucleotides outside the gene matches: 17. CDR3 sequence reads: CASSYGEGQAHRRDTQYF. Here the CDR3 DNA reads TGTGCCAGCAGTTATGGCGAAGGACAGGCCCATAGGAGAGATACGCAGTATTTT.

The J gene is TRBJ1-2, the V gene TRBV28, with D tentatively TRBD1 (5 bases). The V gene's germline CDR1 is MDHEN and CDR2 SYDVKM. V was clipped by 4 bases and J by 0 bases, with 21 bases between them. This CDR3 contains 18 residues. The CDR3 coding sequence is TGTGCCAGCAGTTCCAGCGGGGGGGGAGGGAGAGCTAACTATGGCTACACCTTC. Its translation is CASSSSGGGGRANYGYTF.

V and J are TRBV30 and TRBJ2-5; the match to TRBD2 covers 7 bases. From germline, CDR1 is GTSNPN and CDR2 SVGIG (reference sequence). The CDR3 is made up of 15 amino acids. V trimming: 4 bases; J trimming: 1 base; junction bases outside the gene matches: 9. The CDR3 is CAWTLSTSAQETQYF. The CDR3 DNA follows: TGTGCCTGGACCCTCTCTACTAGCGCCCAAGAGACCCAGTACTTC. The full variable domain, completed using reference TRBV30 and TRBJ2-5, is SQTIHQWPATLVQPVGSPLSLECTVEGTSNPNLYWYRQAAGRGLQLLFYSVGIGQISSEVPQNLSASRPQDRQFILSSKKLLLSDSGFYLCAWTLSTSAQETQYFGPGTRLLVL.

The V gene is TRBV14, the J gene TRBJ1-2; tentative D call: TRBD1 (6 bases). The V end was cut by 0 bases, the J end by 4 bases, with 15 bases between. Per the germline V gene, CDR1 is SGHDN and CDR2 is FVKESK. The CDR3 totals 16 residues. The CDR3 loop reads CASSQELRGLGYGYTF. The DNA for the CDR3 is TGTGCCAGCAGCCAAGAGCTCAGGGGCCTAGGCTATGGCTACACCTTC. The full variable domain, its missing parts supplied by reference TRBV14 and TRBJ1-2, is EAGVTQFPSHSVIEKGQTVTLRCDPISGHDNLYWYRRVMGKEIKFLLHFVKESKQDESGMPNNRFLAERTGGTYSTLKVQPAELEDSGVYFCASSQELRGLGYGYTFGSGTRLTVV.

The chain recombines TRBV20-1 with TRBJ2-2; weak D call: TRBD2 (6 bases). The CDR3 consists of 15 residues. Germline V gene data show CDR1 as DFQATT and CDR2 as SNEGSKA (reference sequence). V dropped 3 bases and J dropped 0 bases, with 11 bases sitting between them. This chain's CDR3 is CSASRDSSNTGELFF. In nucleotides, the CDR3 is TGCAGTGCTAGTCGGGACTCGTCGAACACCGGGGAGCTGTTTTTT.

The chain carries TRBV20-1 and TRBJ1-1; possibly TRBD1 for D (5 bases). The germline V gene encodes CDR1 DFQATT and CDR2 SNEGSKA (reference sequence). The CDR3 loop spans 14 amino acids. Trimming left V 3 bases short and J 8 bases short, with 19 bases between. The CDR3 protein is CSASQGRGTREAFF. The CDR3 DNA is TGCAGTGCTAGTCAGGGACGGGGGACGAGAGAAGCTTTCTTT.

This rearrangement joins TRBV30 to TRBJ1-2; D uncertain. CDR1 and CDR2 from the germline V gene are GTSNPN and SVGIG (reference sequence). Trimming took 3 bases from V and 0 from J, leaving 17 bases between them. The CDR3 covers 16 residues. CDR3 protein: CAWSQSGVLANYGYTF. The CDR3 DNA reads as TGTGCCTGGAGCCAAAGCGGGGTTCTGGCTAACTATGGCTACACCTTC.

The chain carries TRBV3-1 (or the pseudogene TRBV3-2) and TRBJ1-6; D perhaps matches TRBD1 (5 bases). This CDR3 spans 15 amino acids. Germline CDR1 is LGHDT and CDR2 is YNNKEL (reference sequence). V dropped 2 bases and J dropped 5 bases, with 10 bases sitting between them. The CDR3 DNA reads as TGTGCCAGCAGCCAAAACGACAGAGATAATTCACCCCTCCACTTT. Translation gives CASSQNDRDNSPLHF.

The genes are TRBV5-1 and TRBJ2-7; TRBD1 matches at 10 bases. Trimming at V came to 0 bases and at J to 0 bases, leaving 6 bases not matched to a gene. The CDR3 is made up of 17 amino acids. The germline V gene encodes CDR1 SGHRS and CDR2 YFSETQ. CDR3 nucleotide sequence: TGCGCCAGCAGCTTGGGGGACAGGGGAATAACCTCCTACGAGCAGTACTTC. Amino acid sequence: CASSLGDRGITSYEQYF.

This sequence joins TRBV9 and TRBJ1-3; D might be TRBD1 (5 bases). Per germline, CDR1 SGDLS and CDR2 YYNGEE. There are 13 residues in the CDR3. V was clipped by 6 bases and J by 8 bases, with 15 bases between them. CDR3 bases: TGTGCCAGCAACCCAGGGTCGGGGGACACCATATATTTT. Translating it yields CASNPGSGDTIYF.

For this clone: The sample contains more than one DNA sequence encoding this CDR3. The J gene is TRBJ2-2, the V gene TRBV3-1 (or the pseudogene TRBV3-2); D is unresolved. V was trimmed by 1 base and J by 2 bases, leaving 5 bases between them. The CDR3 extends over 14 amino acids. Per the germline V gene, CDR1 is LGHDT and CDR2 is YNNKEL (reference sequence). CDR3 residues: CASSQVANTGELFF. The CDR3 DNA reads as TGTGCCAGCAGCCAAGTGGCTAACACCGGGGAGCTGTTTTTT.

The genes are TRBV6-2 or TRBV6-3 and TRBJ1-1; unclear D gene. Germline V CDR1 and CDR2: MNHEY, SVGEGT. V lost 2 bases to trimming and J lost 3 bases, with 16 bases between them. This CDR3 has 16 residues. CDR3 sequence reads: CASSYIAGYADTEAFF. CDR3 nucleotide sequence: TGTGCCAGCAGTTACATTGCCGGGTATGCGGACACTGAAGCTTTCTTT.

This clone was counted a single time. V and J are TRBV2 and TRBJ2-4; 9 nucleotides align to TRBD1. Germline loops: CDR1 SNHLY, CDR2 FYNNEI. The J segment lost 4 bases and the V segment lost 4 bases, leaving 5 bases of the junction unmatched. CDR3 length: 15 residues. This CDR3 reads CASSVAGQGKNIQYF. CDR3 bases: TGTGCCAGCAGTGTTGCGGGACAGGGTAAAAACATTCAGTACTTC.

This clone has only one observation. This chain connects TRBV7-2 to TRBJ2-2; 13 bases match TRBD2. V dropped 5 bases and J dropped 5; count of bases not matched to a gene: 11. CDR1 is SGHTA, CDR2 FQGNSA, per germline. The CDR3 has 18 amino acids. CDR3 protein: CASSGWTSGRLVTGELFF. The CDR3 nucleotides read TGTGCCAGCAGCGGGTGGACTAGCGGGAGACTTGTAACCGGGGAGCTGTTTTTT. Together with reference TRBV7-2 and TRBJ2-2, the CDR3 gives the full variable domain: GAGVSQSPSNKVTEKGKDVELRCDPISGHTALYWYRQSLGQGLEFLIYFQGNSAPDKSGLPSDRFSAERTGGSVSTLTIQRTQQEDSAVYLCASSGWTSGRLVTGELFFGEGSRLTVL.

The chain carries TRBV2 and TRBJ2-1; weak D call: TRBD2 (5 bases). Germline V lookup: CDR1 SNHLY, CDR2 FYNNEI. Trimming shortened V by 4 bases and J by 0 bases, and 13 bases separated the two germline ends. The CDR3 totals 16 residues. The CDR3 coding sequence is TGTGCCAGCAGTGGACGTAGCGCGAACTCCTACAATGAGCAGTTCTTC. It yields the protein CASSGRSANSYNEQFF. Based on the CDR3 plus reference TRBV2 and TRBJ2-1, the full variable domain is EPEVTQTPSHQVTQMGQEVILRCVPISNHLYFYWYRQILGQKVEFLVSFYNNEISEKSEIFDDQFSVERPDGSNFTLKIRSTKLEDSAMYFCASSGRSANSYNEQFFGPGTRLTVL.

The gene calls are TRBV12-3 or TRBV12-4 and TRBJ1-2; tentatively, D is TRBD1 (6 bases). Trimming pared 5 bases from V and 11 bases from J, leaving 15 bases between. CDR3 length: 12 residues. Here the CDR3 DNA reads TGTGCCAGCAGTCCCACAGGGATCGGTTACACCTTC. It specifies CASSPTGIGYTF.

The chain uses TRBV12-3 or TRBV12-4 and TRBJ1-2; D is unclear. CDR3 length: 11 amino acids. Between the trimmed V and J ends, which lost 4 bases and 4 bases, there was a span of 4 bases. The CDR3 spells CASSSSYGYTF. CDR3 coding DNA: TGTGCCAGCAGTTCCTCCTATGGCTACACCTTC.